This TCR beta chain was recovered during a study of blood T cells in healthy people across ages. For the second PCR, which ran for about 7 to 12 cycles, a sample-barcoded 5' primer and a J-beta primer mix were used. A single record per CDR3 protein comes from TCRdb applying MiXCR to the 5' RACE reads. The table lists some 1.4 million distinct CDR3 sequences, about 43% of them singletons. Trimming left V 3 bases short and J 1 base short, with 16 bases between. Germline CDR1 reads ENHRY; CDR2 reads SYGVKD. CDR3 length: 16 amino acids. There are many counts of this clonotype. Sequencing was carried out using blood. This rearrangement joins TRBV10-3 to TRBJ2-7; possibly TRBD2 for D (7 bases). This clonotype was obtained from a woman younger than 35 in good health. CDR3: CAISEQGGAGSYEQYF. In DNA form, the CDR3 reads TGTGCCATCAGTGAACAGGGAGGGGCGGGTTCCTACGAGCAGTACTTC.